This is a list of T cell receptor beta chains from one sample in a study of T cell responses to AZD1222 COVID-19 vaccine. The method was immunoSEQ multiplex PCR; TCRdb's version includes in-frame clones alone and lacks a portion of them. The table shows 90,000 to 130,000 clones, with just under 95% occurring only once. Material: peripheral blood, obtained on day 0 of AZD1222 vaccination. The receptors here all came from an adult in good health. Both conserved end residues are part of each CDR3. The D gene is left open where the match is weak. Rows may omit the clone size; those that give it use once, few, many or a size class.

v_call: TRBV2; j_call: TRBJ2-7; clone_size: .; d_call: .; cdr3_aa: CASSEVAGIEQYF; cdr3_nt: TGTGCCAGCAGTGAAGTTGCGGGGATCGAGCAGTACTTC
v_call: TRBV27; j_call: TRBJ2-7; clone_size: .; d_call: .; cdr3_aa: CASSLVLGTYEQYF; cdr3_nt: TGTGCCAGCAGTTTAGTTTTGGGGACCTACGAGCAGTACTTC
v_call: TRBV19; j_call: TRBJ1-5; clone_size: .; d_call: .; cdr3_aa: CASSYQPQHF; cdr3_nt: TGTGCCAGTAGTTATCAGCCCCAGCATTTT
v_call: TRBV28; j_call: TRBJ1-6; clone_size: .; d_call: .; cdr3_aa: CASSSAGTKNHNSPLHF; cdr3_nt: TGTGCCAGCAGTTCTGCCGGGACAAAGAATCATAATTCACCCCTCCACTTT
v_call: TRBV7-2; j_call: TRBJ1-5; clone_size: .; d_call: .; cdr3_aa: CASSLRGTSAPQPQHF; cdr3_nt: TGTGCCAGCAGCTTGAGAGGGACTTCTGCCCCGCAGCCCCAGCATTTT
v_call: TRBV11-2; j_call: TRBJ1-2; clone_size: .; d_call: .; cdr3_aa: CASSLREGLGYTF; cdr3_nt: TGTGCCAGCAGTTTAAGAGAGGGTCTAGGCTACACCTTC
v_call: TRBV19; j_call: TRBJ1-2; clone_size: few; d_call: .; cdr3_aa: CASSIGITNGYTF; cdr3_nt: TGTGCCAGTAGTATAGGGATCACTAATGGCTACACCTTC
v_call: TRBV10-3; j_call: TRBJ2-5; clone_size: .; d_call: .; cdr3_aa: CAISEPPPEETQYF; cdr3_nt: TGTGCCATCAGTGAGCCACCTCCCGAGGAGACCCAGTACTTC
v_call: TRBV29-1; j_call: TRBJ2-5; clone_size: .; d_call: TRBD2; cdr3_aa: CSASGEETQYF; cdr3_nt: TGCAGCGCTAGCGGGGAGGAGACCCAGTACTTC
v_call: TRBV30; j_call: TRBJ1-5; clone_size: .; d_call: .; cdr3_aa: CAWNIGHQPQHF; cdr3_nt: TGTGCCTGGAATATAGGCCATCAGCCCCAGCATTTT
v_call: TRBV4-1; j_call: TRBJ1-6; clone_size: .; d_call: .; cdr3_aa: CATRTAGQFGSPLHF; cdr3_nt: TGCGCCACCCGGACGGCTGGGCAGTTCGGTTCACCCCTCCACTTT
v_call: TRBV18; j_call: TRBJ2-5; clone_size: .; d_call: .; cdr3_aa: CASSPQAGGGSETQYF; cdr3_nt: TGTGCCAGCTCACCGCAGGCTGGTGGGGGATCGGAGACCCAGTACTTC
v_call: TRBV2; j_call: TRBJ1-2; clone_size: .; d_call: .; cdr3_aa: CASSENRGRHGYTF; cdr3_nt: TGTGCCAGCAGTGAGAATAGGGGGAGGCATGGCTACACCTTC
v_call: TRBV6-6; j_call: TRBJ2-5; clone_size: .; d_call: .; cdr3_aa: CASRGHSYQETQYF; cdr3_nt: TGTGCCAGCAGGGGACATTCGTACCAAGAGACCCAGTACTTC
v_call: TRBV30; j_call: TRBJ1-1; clone_size: .; d_call: .; cdr3_aa: CAWGRANTEAFF; cdr3_nt: TGTGCCTGGGGCAGGGCCAACACTGAAGCTTTCTTT
v_call: TRBV11-3; j_call: TRBJ2-3; clone_size: .; d_call: TRBD2; cdr3_aa: CASLPGGSSDTQYF; cdr3_nt: TGTGCCAGCCTCCCGGGGGGGTCATCAGATACGCAGTATTTT
v_call: TRBV2; j_call: TRBJ2-1; clone_size: .; d_call: .; cdr3_aa: CASSEGKQGGVF; cdr3_nt: TGTGCCAGCAGTGAAGGGAAACAGGGAGGTGTCTTC
v_call: TRBV29-1; j_call: TRBJ2-3; clone_size: .; d_call: .; cdr3_aa: CSVVPPPSTDTQYF; cdr3_nt: TGCAGCGTTGTGCCCCCCCCAAGCACAGATACGCAGTATTTT
v_call: TRBV5-6; j_call: TRBJ1-5; clone_size: .; d_call: .; cdr3_aa: CASSLKVSNQPQHF; cdr3_nt: TGTGCCAGCAGCTTAAAGGTTAGCAATCAGCCCCAGCATTTT
v_call: TRBV7-9; j_call: TRBJ1-3; clone_size: .; d_call: .; cdr3_aa: CASTPSTVSGNTIYF; cdr3_nt: TGTGCCAGCACTCCCAGTACAGTCTCTGGAAACACCATATATTTT
v_call: TRBV19; j_call: TRBJ1-5; clone_size: .; d_call: .; cdr3_aa: CASSPPPGLNQPQHF; cdr3_nt: TGTGCCAGTAGCCCTCCTCCGGGGCTTAATCAGCCCCAGCATTTT
v_call: TRBV7-7; j_call: TRBJ2-5; clone_size: .; d_call: TRBD1; cdr3_aa: CASSRRGLGETQYF; cdr3_nt: TGTGCCAGCAGCCGTAGGGGGCTTGGAGAGACCCAGTACTTC
v_call: TRBV7-9; j_call: TRBJ2-2; clone_size: .; d_call: .; cdr3_aa: CASSYLSGELFF; cdr3_nt: TGTGCCAGCAGCTATCTATCCGGGGAGCTGTTTTTT
v_call: TRBV19; j_call: TRBJ1-5; clone_size: .; d_call: .; cdr3_aa: CASSPQYNQPQHF; cdr3_nt: TGTGCCAGTAGTCCCCAGTACAATCAGCCCCAGCATTTT
v_call: TRBV28; j_call: TRBJ1-5; clone_size: .; d_call: .; cdr3_aa: CASSFLARGPQHF; cdr3_nt: TGTGCCAGCAGTTTCCTAGCCCGCGGGCCCCAGCATTTT
v_call: TRBV28; j_call: TRBJ1-6; clone_size: .; d_call: TRBD1; cdr3_aa: CASSYRGNSPLHF; cdr3_nt: TGTGCCAGCAGTTACAGGGGTAATTCACCCCTCCACTTT
v_call: TRBV27; j_call: TRBJ1-1; clone_size: .; d_call: TRBD1; cdr3_aa: CASSLSGTGGFDTEAFF; cdr3_nt: TGTGCCAGCAGTCTCTCCGGGACAGGGGGATTTGACACTGAAGCTTTCTTT
v_call: TRBV7-2; j_call: TRBJ1-1; clone_size: .; d_call: .; cdr3_aa: CASSQDGYRVGMNTEAFF; cdr3_nt: TGTGCCAGCAGCCAGGACGGGTATAGGGTTGGAATGAACACTGAAGCTTTCTTT
v_call: TRBV19; j_call: TRBJ2-3; clone_size: .; d_call: .; cdr3_aa: CASREIASTDTQYF; cdr3_nt: TGTGCCAGTAGAGAAATAGCGAGCACAGATACGCAGTATTTT
v_call: TRBV30; j_call: TRBJ1-2; clone_size: .; d_call: .; cdr3_aa: CAWSPGRDYGYTF; cdr3_nt: TGTGCCTGGAGTCCCGGGAGGGACTATGGCTACACCTTC
v_call: TRBV7-9; j_call: TRBJ2-2; clone_size: .; d_call: TRBD2; cdr3_aa: CASRPSGVVAGELFF; cdr3_nt: TGTGCCAGCAGACCGAGCGGGGTGGTGGCCGGGGAGCTGTTTTTT
v_call: TRBV30; j_call: TRBJ2-6; clone_size: .; d_call: .; cdr3_aa: CAWSATEVPSGGANVLTF; cdr3_nt: TGTGCCTGGAGTGCGACGGAGGTGCCTTCGGGTGGGGCCAACGTCCTGACTTTC
v_call: TRBV7-9; j_call: TRBJ1-3; clone_size: .; d_call: .; cdr3_aa: CASSFSVTISGNTIYF; cdr3_nt: TGTGCCAGCAGCTTTTCAGTTACTATCTCTGGAAACACCATATATTTT
v_call: TRBV7-9; j_call: TRBJ1-1; clone_size: .; d_call: .; cdr3_aa: CASSSTVGTEAFF; cdr3_nt: TGTGCCAGCAGCTCTACTGTGGGCACTGAAGCTTTCTTT
v_call: TRBV7-9; j_call: TRBJ2-3; clone_size: few; d_call: .; cdr3_aa: CASALSTDTQYF; cdr3_nt: TGTGCCAGTGCCCTTAGCACAGATACGCAGTATTTT
v_call: TRBV3-1/TRBV3-2; j_call: TRBJ2-4; clone_size: .; d_call: TRBD1; cdr3_aa: CASSAQQGSGKNIQYF; cdr3_nt: TGTGCCAGCAGCGCGCAACAGGGGTCCGGCAAAAACATTCAGTACTTC
v_call: TRBV7-3; j_call: TRBJ2-2; clone_size: once; d_call: .; cdr3_aa: CASSIGGFTGELFF; cdr3_nt: TGTGCCAGCAGCATAGGCGGTTTCACCGGGGAGCTGTTTTTT
v_call: TRBV19; j_call: TRBJ1-6; clone_size: .; d_call: TRBD1; cdr3_aa: CASRKTGAFWSLHF; cdr3_nt: TGTGCCAGTAGGAAGACAGGGGCCTTCTGGAGCCTCCACTTT
v_call: TRBV19; j_call: TRBJ2-1; clone_size: once; d_call: TRBD1; cdr3_aa: CASSITGGSYNEQFF; cdr3_nt: TGTGCCAGTAGTATAACAGGGGGCTCCTACAATGAGCAGTTCTTC